This record looks at one T cell receptor (beta chain) sequence and its context. The record originates from a study of Tregs in tolerant kidney transplant recipients. Clones were sequenced by immunoSEQ multiplex PCR, and TCRdb holds only the in-frame ones, with some missing. The table has some 21,000 clones, roughly 80% seen once. Per the germline V gene, CDR1 is LGHNA and CDR2 is YNFKEQ. V gave up 0 bases and J gave up 2 bases; unmatched junction bases: 2. CDR3 length: 16 residues. Related graft donors supplied nonmyeloablative bone marrow transplants, and mixed chimerism was transient. The specimen comprised CD8+ T cells from blood (PBMCs), sampled 6 months after the transplant. The chain uses TRBV4-2 and TRBJ2-1; 9 bases map to TRBD2. This TCR derives from a human patient who received a combined kidney and bone marrow transplant. Part of the T cell pool may stem from the graft donor. CDR3 nucleotides: TGTGCCAGCAGCCAAGATCGCGGGGGGGCCTACAATGAGCAGTTCTTC. Encoded protein: CASSQDRGGAYNEQFF.